This T cell receptor (beta chain) was recovered during a study of blood T cell repertoires in COVID-19. Study at large: Samples of COVID-19 (acute and convalescent) were obtained from the United States, Italy and Spain.

Per the authors' pipeline: It was from reference gene primer amplification that nucleated cell counts were estimated. TCRdb's table, derived via immunoSEQ multiplex PCR, lists solely in-frame clones and lacks some. V and J calls and clone size are those listed in that table; D and trimming were worked out from the DNA. Of approximately 330,000 clones detected, roughly 85% appear once; the ten largest clones hold about 4%. Adults between about 18 and 89 years of age took part from 20 to 25 US areas. V shed 1 base, J shed 3 bases, and the junction held 9 bases outside the gene matches. This CDR3 has 19 amino acids. From germline, CDR1 is LGHDT and CDR2 YNNKEL (reference sequence).

Input material: PBMCs or T cells enriched from blood (not recorded which). The sequence derives from a woman aged 40 to 49 with acute COVID-19. The chain joins TRBV3-1 (or the pseudogene TRBV3-2) to TRBJ2-3; 14 positions agree with TRBD2. The CDR3 sequence is CASSQGGTSGSVVTDTQYF. The CDR3 nucleotides are TGTGCCAGCAGCCAAGGTGGGACTAGCGGGAGCGTTGTGACAGATACGCAGTATTTT.